Listed below are T cell receptor beta chains from one sample, sequenced in a study of blood T cell repertoires in COVID-19. TCRdb's copy holds only in-frame clones and misses some; the assay was immunoSEQ multiplex PCR. The table includes 390,000 or so clones, roughly 90% detected once. The material sequenced was peripheral blood. These TCRs come from a woman younger than 45 with COVID-19, enrolled during active disease. The CDR3 runs from the conserved cysteine through the conserved F or W. A D gene is named only where the DNA matches it firmly. Clone size is not always given. Where it is, it says once, few, many or a class for expanded clones.

>TRBJ1-1|TRBV19|-|once
TGTGCCAGTAGTCTTCTGGGGAGGGCGGGAATGAACACTGAAGCTTTCTTT
CASSLLGRAGMNTEAFF
>TRBJ2-1|TRBV10-1|TRBD2|few
TGCGCCAGCGGATTAGCGGGGGGGTCTCAGTTCTTC
CASGLAGGSQFF
>TRBJ1-4|TRBV18|-|once
TGTGCCAGCTCACCACAGGGAGTAGGTGAAAAACTGTTTTTT
CASSPQGVGEKLFF
>TRBJ1-5|TRBV4-1|-|-
TGCGCCAGCAGCCACCGACAGGGCAATCAGCCCCAGCATTTT
CASSHRQGNQPQHF
>TRBJ1-5|TRBV12-5|-|-
TGTGCTAGTGGTTTGGTCACCCTTCGAACAGGGTACCTAAATCAGCCCCAGCATTTT
CASGLVTLRTGYLNQPQHF
>TRBJ1-2|TRBV9|-|-
TGTGCCAGCAGCGTAGAGGCGCAAGGGTCAGGGTACTATGGCTACACCTTC
CASSVEAQGSGYYGYTF
>TRBJ1-4|TRBV19|TRBD1|-
TGTGCCAGTAGTAGGGACAGAATATTAACTAATGAAAAACTGTTTTTT
CASSRDRILTNEKLFF
>TRBJ2-2|TRBV7-7|TRBD2|-
TGTGCTAGCAGCCTCGAGATAGCGGGAGGCACCGGGGAGCTGTTTTTT
CASSLEIAGGTGELFF
>TRBJ2-5|TRBV5-1|TRBD2|-
TGCGCCAGCAGCTCCGGACTAGCGGAGCAAGAGACCCAGTACTTC
CASSSGLAEQETQYF
>TRBJ2-3|TRBV28|TRBD1|-
TGTGCCAGCGGTCAGGGGGCTTACACAGATACGCAGTATTTT
CASGQGAYTDTQYF
>TRBJ2-1|TRBV5-8|TRBD1|-
TGTGCCAGCAGCTTGGGACAGGGGTACAATGAGCAGTTCTTC
CASSLGQGYNEQFF
>TRBJ2-1|TRBV11-3|TRBD1|once
TGTGCCAGCAGCTTAGGACAGGGGGCTTACAATGAGCAGTTCTTC
CASSLGQGAYNEQFF
>TRBJ1-3|TRBV6-5|-|once
TGTGCCAGCAGTTACTACGCAGGGGCCAGAGGAAACACCATATATTTT
CASSYYAGARGNTIYF
>TRBJ2-1|TRBV29-1|-|once
TGCAGCGTTGAAGGCAGGCGGGGCTCCTACAATGAGCAGTTCTTC
CSVEGRRGSYNEQFF
>TRBJ2-3|TRBV10-1|-|-
TGCGCCAGCAGCGCCAGGACGGGATTCACAGATACGCAGTATTTT
CASSARTGFTDTQYF
>TRBJ1-3|TRBV19|TRBD1|-
TGTGCCAGTAACCAGGGACAGACTCACTCTGGAAACACCATATATTTT
CASNQGQTHSGNTIYF
>TRBJ1-1|TRBV12-3/TRBV12-4|TRBD1|-
TGTGCCAGCAGCAAGGACAGGGCGGTGGCTTTCTTT
CASSKDRAVAFF
>TRBJ1-6|TRBV18|-|-
TGTGCCAGCTCACCAAGCGGATATAATTCACCCCTCCACTTT
CASSPSGYNSPLHF
>TRBJ1-6|TRBV19|TRBD1|-
TGTGCCAGTAGGGACAGGACATATAATTCACCCCTCCACTTT
CASRDRTYNSPLHF
>TRBJ1-6|TRBV5-1|TRBD1|-
TGCGCCAGCAGCTCGGTAGGACAGGGGGCTTCACCCCTCCACTTT
CASSSVGQGASPLHF
>TRBJ2-2|TRBV2|-|-
TGTGCCAGCAGTGGACTCCCCTCCCACACCGGGGAGCTGTTTTTT
CASSGLPSHTGELFF
>TRBJ2-1|TRBV7-9|TRBD2|-
TGTGCCAGCACCATGACTAGCGGGAGTCTCGATGAGCAGTTCTTC
CASTMTSGSLDEQFF
>TRBJ2-2|TRBV4-3|TRBD1|-
TGCGCCAGCAGCCGGACAGGGCTTAACACCGGGGAGCTGTTTTTT
CASSRTGLNTGELFF
>TRBJ1-1|TRBV6-4|-|-
TGTGCCAGCAGTCCAGGGCGGAGGGCCACTGAAGCTTTCTTT
CASSPGRRATEAFF
>TRBJ2-7|TRBV7-2|TRBD1|-
TGTGCCAGCAGCTTAAGGGACAGAGGGTTCTACGAGCAGTACTTC
CASSLRDRGFYEQYF
>TRBJ1-2|TRBV29-1|TRBD1|-
TGCAGCGTTGAAGCCCTAGGACAGGTGAACTATGGCTACACCTTC
CSVEALGQVNYGYTF
>TRBJ2-3|TRBV5-4|-|-
TGTGCCAGCAGCTTGAGGTATTTTGGGGCAGTAGGAGATACGCAGTATTTT
CASSLRYFGAVGDTQYF
>TRBJ1-1|TRBV6-2/TRBV6-3|-|few
TGTGCCAGCAGTGCCGGACAGTCGAACACTGAAGCTTTCTTT
CASSAGQSNTEAFF
>TRBJ2-3|TRBV9|TRBD1|-
TGTGCCAGCAGCGTAGTTGGGGGGATTGAGACAGGGGTAATGTGGAGCACAGATACGCAGTATTTT
CASSVVGGIETGVMWSTDTQYF
>TRBJ1-1|TRBV3-1/TRBV3-2|-|-
TGTGCCAGCAGCCGGCGACAGGAGAACACTGAAGCTTTCTTT
CASSRRQENTEAFF
>TRBJ2-5|TRBV4-3|-|-
TGCGCCAGCAGCCAAGATCGGGGCACAGGGAACGCGGGGACCCAGTACTTC
CASSQDRGTGNAGTQYF
>TRBJ1-1|TRBV27|-|once
TGTGCCAGCAGTTTCTCCGACAGTAACACTGAAGCTTTCTTT
CASSFSDSNTEAFF
>TRBJ2-1|TRBV27|TRBD2|-
TGTGCCAGCAGTTTATCCTTCTGGGGAGCGGGGCCCTACAATGAGCAGTTCTTC
CASSLSFWGAGPYNEQFF
>TRBJ2-4|TRBV10-3|TRBD2|-
TGTGCCATCAGTGAGTCAGCGGGGGCCAAAAACATTCAGTACTTC
CAISESAGAKNIQYF
>TRBJ2-3|TRBV19|TRBD2|-
TGTGCCAGTAGTAGGACTAGCGGGAGCACAGATACGCAGTATTTT
CASSRTSGSTDTQYF
>TRBJ2-7|TRBV4-2|-|once
TGTGCCAGCAGCCAAGGATTTGGGACGCAGGAGGGTCTCCCCTACGAGCAGTACTTC
CASSQGFGTQEGLPYEQYF
>TRBJ2-1|TRBV19|TRBD2|-
TGTGCCAGTAGTATTTTTGGACTAGCGGGAGCTGGCGGTCGTTCGGAGCAGTTCTTC
CASSIFGLAGAGGRSEQFF
>TRBJ1-2|TRBV18|TRBD1|-
TGTGCCAGCTCACCTGGACAGGGCTATGGCTACACCTTC
CASSPGQGYGYTF
>TRBJ2-7|TRBV11-2|TRBD1|few
TGTGCCAGCAGCTTGGACAGGGGAGTGGGGATCTACGAGCAGTACTTC
CASSLDRGVGIYEQYF
>TRBJ1-1|TRBV4-3|TRBD1|-
TGCGCCAGCAGCCAAGGGACAGGTCTGAACACTGAAGCTTTCTTT
CASSQGTGLNTEAFF
>TRBJ1-5|TRBV19|-|-
TGTGCCAGTAGTAAGGAGTTTAGGAGCAATCAGCCCCAGCATTTT
CASSKEFRSNQPQHF
>TRBJ1-1|TRBV29-1|TRBD1|once
TGCAGCGTTGAGGGACAGGGGGACACTGAAGCTTTCTTT
CSVEGQGDTEAFF
>TRBJ2-5|TRBV9|-|-
TGTGCCAGCAGCGAGGGGGGGCTCCAAGAGACCCAGTACTTC
CASSEGGLQETQYF
>TRBJ2-1|TRBV5-1|-|-
TGCGCCAGCAGCTTGGCCGGAGCGGCCTCCTACAATGAGCAGTTCTTC
CASSLAGAASYNEQFF
>TRBJ1-5|TRBV27|-|-
TGTGCCAGCAGGGCGACGCCGGGATTAGGGCCCCAGCATTTT
CASRATPGLGPQHF
>TRBJ2-7|TRBV6-5|TRBD1|-
TGTGCCAGCAGAGGACAGGGTCCGAACGAGCAGTACTTC
CASRGQGPNEQYF
>TRBJ1-5|TRBV27|-|-
TGTGCCAGCAGTCTCAGGGGTAGGGACCAGCCCCAGCATTTT
CASSLRGRDQPQHF
>TRBJ1-1|TRBV6-6|TRBD1|once
TGTGCCAGCACCCAGACAGGGGTAGCTTTCTTT
CASTQTGVAFF
>TRBJ1-1|TRBV19|TRBD1|-
TGTGCCAGTAGTGATTCCGGGACAGGCGACACTGAAGCTTTCTTT
CASSDSGTGDTEAFF
>TRBJ1-2|TRBV15|-|-
TGTGCCACCAGCAGAGATCACCCATTGGGGGGAAACTATGGCTACACCTTC
CATSRDHPLGGNYGYTF
>TRBJ1-6|TRBV21-1|-|few
TGTGCCAGCAGCAAGGGACAATTTAATAATTCACCCCTCCACTTT
CASSKGQFNNSPLHF
>TRBJ2-6|TRBV14|-|-
TGTGCCAGCAGCCAAGTGGCAGGTTTTAGTGGGGCCAACGTCCTGACTTTC
CASSQVAGFSGANVLTF
>TRBJ2-3|TRBV24-1|-|-
TGTGCCACCAGTGACCTCGGACTCGGACGAGACCCCCCAGTTTATACAGATACGCAGTATTTT
CATSDLGLGRDPPVYTDTQYF
>TRBJ2-2|TRBV11-2|-|-
TGTGCCAGCAGCTTATCTAGGTTTTCGACCGGGGAGCTGTTTTTT
CASSLSRFSTGELFF
>TRBJ2-7|TRBV10-2|-|-
TGCGCCAGCAGGAATCCTCCGGCGGGGACCTCCTACGAGCAGTACTTC
CASRNPPAGTSYEQYF
>TRBJ2-5|TRBV5-6|TRBD1|-
TGTGCCAGCAGCTCAGACAGGGAACTGGAGACCCAGTACTTC
CASSSDRELETQYF
>TRBJ2-5|TRBV5-1|TRBD2|-
TGCGCCAGCAATCCCGGCGGGGGGGGGACCCAGTACTTC
CASNPGGGGTQYF
>TRBJ1-4|TRBV29-1|-|-
TGCAGCGTTGAAGGGCGGGAGGAAAAACTGTTTTTT
CSVEGREEKLFF
>TRBJ1-1|TRBV13|-|-
TGTGCCAGCAGCTTAGTCCGAGTTGGGACAAGGCGCACTGAAGCTTTCTTT
CASSLVRVGTRRTEAFF
>TRBJ2-1|TRBV20-1|-|-
TGCAGTGCGCTTTGGGCTGGTGAGCAGTTCTTC
CSALWAGEQFF